This T cell receptor (beta chain) emerged from a study of blood T cell repertoires in COVID-19. Sequenced by immunoSEQ multiplex PCR; TCRdb stores in-frame clones only, minus some. Of 250,000 or so clones in the sample, 87% are singletons; the top ten hold about 10%. This CDR3 is 15 amino acids long. Germline V gene sequence: CDR1 MNHEY, CDR2 SVGEGT. The V gene lost 0 bases and the J gene lost 4 bases, with 13 bases spanning the gap. The sequence was obtained from a man aged 25 to 40 who had recovered from COVID-19. What was sequenced was PBMCs or T cells enriched from blood (not recorded which). J is TRBJ2-7 and V is TRBV6-2 or TRBV6-3, with D perhaps TRBD1 (6 bases). This CDR3 is CASSYSKTGSYEQYF. The CDR3 DNA reads TGTGCCAGCAGTTACTCGAAAACAGGGTCATACGAGCAGTACTTC.